Listed here are 19 T cell receptor beta chains from one sample, sequenced in a study of T cells after yellow fever vaccination. TCRdb processed the 5' RACE reads anew with MiXCR; each CDR3 protein has one entry. This repertoire shows some 350,000 distinct CDR3 sequences, approximately 5.7% found once; its top ten account for 15%. The specimen comprised PBMCs, sampled 5 days after the yellow fever booster vaccination. The receptors shown here come from a man in his thirties or forties who received the YFV17D yellow fever vaccine.

V usage is TRBV18 and J usage is TRBJ1-6, with D possibly TRBD1 on 5 matching bases. Trimming removed 0 bases from V and 9 bases from J, with 9 bases in between. CDR1 KGHSH and CDR2 LQKENI come from the germline V gene. The CDR3 has 14 amino acids. The CDR3 is CASSPPQAGSPLHF. Written as DNA, the CDR3 is TGTGCCAGCTCACCACCACAGGCCGGTTCACCCCTCCACTTT.

This clonotype occurred many times. The genes are TRBV20-1 and TRBJ2-4; unclear D gene. The CDR3 is 14 amino acids. Trimming stripped 3 bases from V and 0 bases from J, with 9 bases between. CDR1 and CDR2 (germline): DFQATT, SNEGSKA (reference sequence). The CDR3 reads CSASWSLAKNIQYF. The CDR3 nucleotides are TGCAGTGCTAGCTGGTCTTTAGCCAAAAACATTCAGTACTTC.

CDR3 in DNA: TGTGCCACCCAGGACGGTCTACAGCAGCCCCAGCATTTT. Its protein is CATQDGLQQPQHF. V and J are TRBV2 and TRBJ1-5; no reliable D call. Trimming took off 10 bases at V and 7 bases at J, with 17 bases between the two ends. Germline CDR1 reads SNHLY; CDR2 reads FYNNEI. This CDR3 spans 13 amino acids.

The V and J genes are TRBV7-2 and TRBJ2-7; a weak D match, TRBD1 (5 bases). Trimming stripped 1 base from V and 0 bases from J, with 10 bases between. CDR1 is SGHTA and CDR2 is FQGNSA in the germline V gene. The CDR3 has 15 residues. The CDR3 sequence: CASSLGRVGSYEQYF. The CDR3 bases are TGTGCCAGCAGCTTAGGCAGGGTGGGCTCCTACGAGCAGTACTTC.

This clonotype has a count of ten or more. V usage is TRBV5-1 and J usage is TRBJ2-7, with 13 bases identical to TRBD2. The V segment lost 4 bases and the J segment 5 bases; nucleotides outside the gene matches: 6. In germline, CDR1 is SGHRS, CDR2 YFSETQ. The CDR3 runs to 15 residues. The CDR3 DNA reads TGCGCCAGCAGCCAAGGACTAGCGGGAGTCCACGAGCAGTACTTC. Amino acid sequence: CASSQGLAGVHEQYF.

This clonotype was counted a few times. The rearrangement links TRBV18 to TRBJ1-4; unclear D gene. The germline CDR1 and CDR2 sequences are KGHSH and LQKENI. Trimming left V 0 bases short and J 2 bases short, with 7 bases between. The CDR3 has 15 amino acids. In DNA, the CDR3 is TGTGCCAGCTCACCACCGCCACACACTAATGAAAAACTGTTTTTT. This translates into CASSPPPHTNEKLFF.

This clonotype was seen repeatedly, ten times or more. V is TRBV5-1 and J is TRBJ1-2, with D maybe TRBD1 (5 bases). Germline loops: CDR1 SGHRS, CDR2 YFSETQ. The V end lost 3 bases, the J end lost 4 bases, and 16 bases lay between the germline ends. The CDR3 is 15 residues long. For the CDR3, the DNA is TGCGCCAGCAGCTCCCAGGGTCGGGGAAGCTATGGCTACACCTTC. Amino acids: CASSSQGRGSYGYTF.

The chain combines TRBV7-9 with TRBJ2-1, with 8 bases lining up with TRBD2. V shed 5 bases and J 3 bases; nucleotides not matched to a gene: 12. CDR3 length: 17 residues. Germline CDR1 is SEHNR and CDR2 is FQNEAQ (reference sequence). The CDR3 here is CASSPGTGTRGYNEQFF. DNA of the CDR3: TGTGCCAGCAGCCCAGGGACCGGGACTAGAGGCTACAATGAGCAGTTCTTC.

In regard to this clonotype: Being one base from a much bigger clone, this may be a read error. The genes are TRBV11-1 and TRBJ2-6; D may be TRBD1 or TRBD2 (5 bases each). The CDR3 extends over 18 amino acids. Germline-derived CDR1 and CDR2 are SGHAT and FQDESV (reference sequence). In DNA form, the CDR3 reads TGTGCCAGCAGCTTCTACTCCGGGATCTTCTCTGGGGCCAACATCCTGACTTTC. This gives the protein CASSFYSGIFSGANILTF.

Ten or more counts support this clonotype. The genes are TRBV18 and TRBJ2-1, with 7 bases fitting TRBD1. The junction had 5 bases not matched to a gene; V was cut back by 5 bases and J by 4 bases. This CDR3 is 14 amino acids long. Germline lookup yields CDR1 KGHSH and CDR2 LQKENI. DNA for the CDR3: TGTGCCAGCTCAATGGGACAGAGTTACAATGAGCAGTTCTTC. Protein: CASSMGQSYNEQFF.

V usage is TRBV7-3 and J usage is TRBJ2-7; D is ambiguous. The CDR3 spans 15 residues. V lost 1 base and J lost 3, with 13 bases in between. Germline V lookup: CDR1 SGHTA, CDR2 FQGTGA. The CDR3 spells CASSLRAAPVYEQYF. Here the CDR3 DNA reads TGTGCCAGCAGCTTAAGGGCGGCCCCGGTCTACGAGCAGTACTTC.

This chain links TRBV11-1 with TRBJ2-7; 9 bases align to TRBD1. V shed 5 bases, J shed 2 bases, and the junction held 4 bases outside the gene matches. The CDR3 has 14 amino acids. Per germline, CDR1 SGHAT and CDR2 FQDESV (reference sequence). CDR3 coding DNA: TGTGCCAGCAGCCAAGGACAGGGGCCCTACGAGCAGTACTTC. It is translated as CASSQGQGPYEQYF.

This clonotype showed up many times. The chain uses TRBV15 and TRBJ2-7; unclear D gene. Germline CDR1 reads LNHNV; CDR2 reads YYDKDF (reference sequence). CDR3 size: 14 residues. V lost 1 base and J 1 base, leaving 8 bases between the germline ends. The CDR3 sequence: CATSRVTESYEQYF. CDR3 nucleotides: TGTGCCACCAGCAGAGTCACAGAGTCCTACGAGCAGTACTTC.

This clonotype was detected a few times. The rearrangement links TRBV12-3 or TRBV12-4 to TRBJ1-6; D is unresolved. CDR3 length equals 15 residues. V shed 5 bases and J shed 4 bases, with 12 bases lying between them. As DNA, the CDR3 is TGTGCCAGCAGTCCTCGGCGTTCTTATAATTCACCCCTCCACTTT. This gives the protein CASSPRRSYNSPLHF.

This clonotype was recorded at least ten times. The rearrangement links TRBV20-1 to TRBJ2-5, with 9 bases identical to TRBD1. This CDR3 spans 14 amino acids. The germline CDR1 and CDR2 sequences are DFQATT and SNEGSKA (reference sequence). V shed 4 bases, J shed 4 bases, and the junction held 7 bases outside the gene matches. The CDR3 loop is CSAIMDRGLETQYF. The CDR3 bases are TGCAGTGCTATCATGGACAGGGGATTAGAGACCCAGTACTTC.

The chain joins TRBV18 to TRBJ2-5; D unclear. This CDR3 contains 15 residues. Deletions cut 3 bases from V and 2 bases from J, with 13 bases between. Looked up from germline, CDR1 is KGHSH and CDR2 is LQKENI. The CDR3 loop is CASSPFPPWQETQYF. In DNA form, the CDR3 reads TGTGCCAGCTCACCCTTTCCTCCTTGGCAAGAGACCCAGTACTTC.

In its sample, this clonotype was seen many times. The gene calls are TRBV11-2 and TRBJ1-1; no definite D call. CDR3 length: 14 amino acids. Trimming removed 6 bases at V and 0 bases at J, with 11 bases between. Germline CDR1 reads SGHAT; CDR2 reads FQNNGV. CDR3 loop: CASRRDTVNTEAFF. Written as DNA, the CDR3 is TGTGCCAGCAGGCGGGATACCGTGAACACTGAAGCTTTCTTT.

This clonotype has only a few counts. This sequence joins TRBV12-3 or TRBV12-4 and TRBJ2-2, with 13 bases identical to TRBD2. Trimming took 6 bases from V and 5 from J; bases not matched to a gene: 3. This CDR3 has 15 amino acids. CDR3 DNA sequence: TGTGCCAGCAGGGGGACTAGCGGGATGACCGGGGAGCTGTTTTTT. Amino acids: CASRGTSGMTGELFF.

The J gene is TRBJ2-1, the V gene TRBV20-1, with D hard to call. Trimming stripped 3 bases from V and 0 bases from J, with 15 bases between. The CDR3 totals 16 residues. The germline gives CDR1 DFQATT, CDR2 SNEGSKA (reference sequence). CDR3 protein: CSARWLKGRSYNEQFF. CDR3 DNA: TGCAGTGCTAGGTGGCTGAAGGGCCGCTCCTACAATGAGCAGTTCTTC.